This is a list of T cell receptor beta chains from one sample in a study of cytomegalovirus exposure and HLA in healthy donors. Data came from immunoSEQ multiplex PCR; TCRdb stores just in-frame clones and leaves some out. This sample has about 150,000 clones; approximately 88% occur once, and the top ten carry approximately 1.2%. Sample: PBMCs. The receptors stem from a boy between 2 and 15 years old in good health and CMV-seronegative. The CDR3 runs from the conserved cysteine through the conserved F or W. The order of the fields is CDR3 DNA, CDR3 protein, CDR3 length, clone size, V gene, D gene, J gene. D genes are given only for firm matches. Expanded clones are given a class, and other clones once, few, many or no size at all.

TGTGCCACCAGCAGGGACAGGGCGTACCAAGAGACCCAGTACTTC	CATSRDRAYQETQYF	15	NA	TRBV15	TRBD1	TRBJ2-5
TGCGCCAGCAGCCAAGATCGGTCAGGGACTAATGAAAAACTGTTTTTT	CASSQDRSGTNEKLFF	16	NA	TRBV4-3	NA	TRBJ1-4
TGTGCCAGTAGTCCCGGGCCCTGGGGAGATGAGCAGTTCTTC	CASSPGPWGDEQFF	14	NA	TRBV19	NA	TRBJ2-1
TGTGCCAGCAGTTACGACAGGGGGTTGTACGAGCAGTACTTC	CASSYDRGLYEQYF	14	NA	TRBV6-5	TRBD1	TRBJ2-7
TGTGCCAGCAGCCACCGACTAGTCAATGAGCAGTTCTTC	CASSHRLVNEQFF	13	NA	TRBV7-9	NA	TRBJ2-1
TGTGCCAGCAGTGAAAATAGAGCGGGAGGTTACGAGCAGTACTTC	CASSENRAGGYEQYF	15	NA	TRBV6-1	TRBD2	TRBJ2-7
TGCAGCGTTGAGGGCAGGAGCACAGATACGCAGTATTTT	CSVEGRSTDTQYF	13	NA	TRBV29-1	NA	TRBJ2-3
TGTGCCAGCAGTGAAAGTTTGCGGGGGGCTAGGGGCTACACCTTC	CASSESLRGARGYTF	15	NA	TRBV2	NA	TRBJ1-2
TGTGCCAGCAGCAGGGGGTCGGGGGCCAACGTCCTGACTTTC	CASSRGSGANVLTF	14	NA	TRBV7-2	NA	TRBJ2-6
TGTGCCAGCAGCTTACAGGGCCGGCATGGCTACACCTTC	CASSLQGRHGYTF	13	NA	TRBV7-9	NA	TRBJ1-2
TGTGCCAGCAGTTTAGCGGCAGGGATAAGCGATGAGCAGTTCTTC	CASSLAAGISDEQFF	15	NA	TRBV28	NA	TRBJ2-1
TGTGCCAGTAGTAGGGGGTGGAGGCTAGCGGGGGGAGCGAACACCGGGGAGCTGTTTTTT	CASSRGWRLAGGANTGELFF	20	NA	TRBV19	TRBD2	TRBJ2-2
TGTGCCATCAGTGAGGGGACAGTCATATATGGCTACACCTTC	CAISEGTVIYGYTF	14	NA	TRBV10-3	TRBD1	TRBJ1-2
TGTGCTAGTGGTTTTGGGACAGGGGGCTACGAGCAGTACTTC	CASGFGTGGYEQYF	14	few	TRBV12-5	TRBD1	TRBJ2-7
TGTGCCAGCAGCCTGGCAGCGGACCCAGATACGCAGTATTTT	CASSLAADPDTQYF	14	NA	TRBV5-4	NA	TRBJ2-3
TGTGCCAGCAGCCATCCCCGCCCAGGTGGGGGCAGAACCTACTCTGGAAACACCATATATTTT	CASSHPRPGGGRTYSGNTIYF	21	NA	TRBV4-2	NA	TRBJ1-3
TGCGCCAGCAGCCCAGCGACAGGGGGCAGTGGGGCCAACGTCCTGACTTTC	CASSPATGGSGANVLTF	17	few	TRBV5-1	TRBD1	TRBJ2-6
TGTGCCAGCACCTTGGCTAGCGGGAGAGAAGAGCAGTTCTTC	CASTLASGREEQFF	14	once	TRBV6-1	TRBD2	TRBJ2-1
TGCAGCGTTGACATATACGACAGGGGAAACTATGGCTACACCTTC	CSVDIYDRGNYGYTF	15	few	TRBV29-1	TRBD1	TRBJ1-2
TGTGCCTGGAGTACCATGCTAGCGGGAGGGTCCCAAGAGACCCAGTACTTC	CAWSTMLAGGSQETQYF	17	NA	TRBV30	TRBD2	TRBJ2-5
TGTGCCAGCAGCGGGTCTGGAGGGCATGAGCAGTTCTTC	CASSGSGGHEQFF	13	NA	TRBV9	NA	TRBJ2-1
TGTGCCAGTAGTATAGGGGGAGGGAACACTGAAGCTTTCTTT	CASSIGGGNTEAFF	14	NA	TRBV19	NA	TRBJ1-1
TGTGCCAGCAGCCAGAGGGGGGACAGGGGTACAGATACGCAGTATTTT	CASSQRGDRGTDTQYF	16	NA	TRBV7-2	TRBD1	TRBJ2-3
TGTGCCAGCAGCTTAGTGGGTGGTCTAGGGACAGGCGCCCAGTACTTC	CASSLVGGLGTGAQYF	16	NA	TRBV11-2	TRBD1	TRBJ2-5
TGTGCCAGCAGCTCGGAGGGACTAGCGGGATCTCAAGAGACCCAGTACTTC	CASSSEGLAGSQETQYF	17	NA	TRBV7-9	TRBD2	TRBJ2-5
TGTGCCTGGAGTACCCTCGGGGTGCCACAAGAGACCCAGTACTTC	CAWSTLGVPQETQYF	15	NA	TRBV30	NA	TRBJ2-5
TGTGCCAGCAGCTTAGGGGCAGCGGGAGGGGGCACAGATACGCAGTATTTT	CASSLGAAGGGTDTQYF	17	NA	TRBV7-2	TRBD2	TRBJ2-3
TGCGCCAGCAGCCACCGGACTAGCGGGAGGGCCTCGGGCACCGGGGAGCTGTTTTTT	CASSHRTSGRASGTGELFF	19	NA	TRBV4-1	TRBD2	TRBJ2-2
TGTGCCAGCAGTGAAGTCCCGGGGAGGCAGCCCCAGCATTTT	CASSEVPGRQPQHF	14	NA	TRBV6-1	NA	TRBJ1-5
TGCGCCAGCAGCTTCGGGGACAGGGACTTTTATGGCGGGGAGCTGTTTTTT	CASSFGDRDFYGGELFF	17	NA	TRBV5-1	TRBD1	TRBJ2-2
TGCAGCGTTGACAGGGGAGACTATGGCTACACCTTC	CSVDRGDYGYTF	12	few	TRBV29-1	NA	TRBJ1-2